This TCR beta chain was identified in a study of T cells after yellow fever vaccination. Regarding the study as a whole: The secondary T-cell response peaked on day 5, not day 15, but was weaker. Clonotypes found in both CD4 and CD8 compartments made up a small share.

In its sample, this clonotype was seen a few times. Its cognate antigen is unknown. Germline values: CDR1 MNHEY, CDR2 SMNVEV (reference sequence). The CDR3 is 14 amino acids. V shed 2 bases and J shed 7 bases, with 15 bases lying between them. Universal primer sites and UMIs were introduced during 5'RACE template-switching synthesis of TCR cDNA. TCRdb independently ran MiXCR on the 5' RACE reads; one entry per CDR3 protein. Of some 390,000 distinct CDR3 sequences in the sample, roughly a sixth were seen once. The sequence derives from a man younger than 30 who received the YFV17D yellow fever vaccine. The chain joins TRBV27 to TRBJ2-7; D is unclear. This specimen was PBMCs, taken before the yellow fever booster vaccination. CDR3 amino acids: CASSLRAFAGEQYF. CDR3 DNA: TGTGCCAGCAGTTTACGGGCTTTTGCAGGAGAGCAGTACTTC.